This TCR beta chain was identified during a study of vaccination effects on CD4 cells after COVID-19. In the study overall: Everyone in the study got two shots of either the BNT162b2 or mRNA-1273 vaccine. Regarding the study as a whole: Late post-vaccination, clones induced by infection and those induced by vaccine underwent marked clonal contraction.

There are a few counts of this clone. What it binds is not known. Germline-derived CDR1 and CDR2 are SGHNT and YYREEE (reference sequence). CDR3 length: 14 amino acids. V was trimmed by 2 bases and J by 5 bases, leaving 8 bases between them. Antigen-specific CD4+ T cells were first expanded with viral peptide pools by the ViraFEST assay and only then sequenced. Isolating CD4+ T cells followed ten to eleven days of culture. The vaccine recipients had no prior SARS-CoV-2 infection, with negative nucleocapsid antibodies. Clones were read by immunoSEQ multiplex PCR, and TCRdb kept only the in-frame ones, dropping some. This sample carries approximately 50,000 clones, more than 75% of them seen once, and the ten largest clones take approximately 6%.

The input for sequencing was CD4+ T cells from PBMCs cultured with HCoV-OC43 spike peptides, taken before COVID-19 vaccination. The subset is: HCoV-OC43 spike overlapping peptide pool stimulation. This clonotype was sampled from a human donor who received a COVID-19 vaccine. The chain joins TRBV5-4 to TRBJ1-6; D unresolved. CDR3 bases: TGTGCCAGCAGCTTCGACCGAGATAATTCACCCCTCCACTTT. Protein sequence: CASSFDRDNSPLHF.